This TCR beta chain was sequenced during a study of regulatory T cells in long-lasting Graves disease. Arm-PCR of CDR3 regions and iRepertoire HTBI primers were used to build TCR beta libraries. TCRdb processed the multiplex PCR reads anew with MiXCR; each CDR3 protein has one entry. There are 530,000 or so distinct CDR3 sequences in the sample; roughly a sixth occur only once, and around 12% lies in the top ten. Trimming cost V 5 bases and J 16 bases, with 9 bases left between them. Per the germline V gene, CDR1 is MDHEN and CDR2 is SYDVKM. The CDR3 is 10 residues long. Time point: newly diagnosed GD, antithyroid drugs for less than 3 months. TCR sequences were obtained from RNA taken from PBMCs. Patients came through an endocrinology department, and that department was in Xi'an, China. A roughly 8.1-milliliter sample of peripheral blood was drawn into EDTA tubes. These sequences were also reported in another study, on T cells in Graves' hyperthyroidism and ophthalmopathy. From that paper: Exclusion of patients followed from uncontrolled infection, other autoimmune disease, pregnancy or lactation. HTBI primers were used for first-round RT-PCR of the TCR CDR3.

The source material was peripheral blood mononuclear cells (PBMCs), sampled at new diagnosis, from a patient treated with antithyroid drugs. This sequence was found in a man younger than 30 with Graves disease. The chain couples TRBV28 to TRBJ1-6; D not certain. The chain's CDR3 is CASSKGTLHF. DNA of the CDR3: TGTGCCAGCAGTAAAGGCACTCTCCACTTT. The full variable domain, its missing parts supplied by reference TRBV28 and TRBJ1-6, is DVKVTQSSRYLVKRTGEKVFLECVQDMDHENMFWYRQDPGLGLRLIYFSYDVKMKEKGDIPEGYSVSREKKERFSLILESASTNQTSMYLCASSKGTLHFGNGTRLTVT.